A single sample gave rise to the 11 T cell receptor beta chains below, sequenced in a study of CD8 T cells in Susac syndrome. RNA, at about 0.5 to 1 ug, was reverse transcribed with random hexamers. TCRdb analysed the immunoSEQ multiplex PCR reads with MiXCR anew, one entry per CDR3 protein. The data contain around 300,000 distinct CDR3 sequences, 85% of them singletons. Specimen: CD8+ T cells from PBMCs. Every receptor here comes from a human donor with multiple sclerosis.

The rearrangement links TRBV4-3 to TRBJ1-2, with 9 bases fitting TRBD1. V trimming: 4 bases; J trimming: 2 bases; junction bases outside the gene matches: 8. The CDR3 is made up of 16 amino acids. CDR1 is LGHNA and CDR2 is YSLEER in the germline V gene. CDR3 in DNA: TGCGCCAGCAGCCTAGGGGCCGGGACAGGGAACTATGGCTACACCTTC. Its translation is CASSLGAGTGNYGYTF.

The chain joins TRBV12-3 or TRBV12-4 to TRBJ1-2; D might be TRBD1 (5 bases). Trimming removed 2 bases from V and 0 bases from J, with 13 bases in between. The CDR3 has 16 residues. CDR3 region: CASSLTQGDANYGYTF. DNA of the CDR3: TGTGCCAGCAGTTTAACCCAAGGGGATGCTAACTATGGCTACACCTTC.

Only one count was recorded for this clonotype. V gene TRBV10-1 combines with J gene TRBJ2-3; D is uncertain. Deletions cut 0 bases from V and 5 bases from J, with 9 bases between. The germline CDR1 and CDR2 sequences are WNHNN and SYGVQD (reference sequence). The CDR3 spans 14 residues. The DNA of the CDR3 is TGCGCCAGCAGTGAGTCGGTATTCTTAGATACGCAGTATTTT. It is translated as CASSESVFLDTQYF.

V is TRBV5-4 and J is TRBJ2-4, with D possibly being TRBD2 (6 bases). Trimming took 0 bases from V and 5 from J, leaving 21 bases between them. The CDR3 spans 18 residues. Germline loops: CDR1 SGHNT, CDR2 YYREEE (reference sequence). The CDR3 bases are TGTGCCAGCAGCTTGGGGATAGGAGGGAGATTTCAGGAAAACATTCAGTACTTC. Translation: CASSLGIGGRFQENIQYF.

The chain is built from TRBV7-3 and TRBJ1-1, with D uncertain. Looked up from germline, CDR1 is SGHTA and CDR2 is FQGTGA. Deletions cut 5 bases from V and 0 bases from J, with 16 bases between. The CDR3 length is 16 residues. CDR3: CASSLQPVTMNTEAFF. CDR3 DNA: TGTGCCAGCAGCCTACAGCCTGTTACTATGAACACTGAAGCTTTCTTT.

The chain joins TRBV10-2 to TRBJ2-1, with no clear D. Per the germline V gene, CDR1 is WSHSY and CDR2 is SAAADI. CDR3 length equals 15 residues. V was pared by 6 bases and J by 4 bases, with 16 bases between. This CDR3 is CASRVDVLVYNEQFF. CDR3 sequence (DNA): TGCGCCAGCAGGGTAGATGTTTTGGTTTACAATGAGCAGTTCTTC.

The chain uses TRBV6-5 and TRBJ2-7; 7 bases agree with TRBD1. The germline V gene has CDR1 MNHEY and CDR2 SVGAGI. V shed 0 bases and J 2 bases; nucleotides not matched to a gene: 1. The CDR3 runs 14 residues. The CDR3 loop is CASSYSTGPYEQYF. CDR3 DNA: TGTGCCAGCAGTTACTCGACAGGGCCCTACGAGCAGTACTTC.

CDR3 region: CASSGGEGYTF. For the CDR3, the DNA is TGTGCCAGCAGTGGGGGAGAAGGCTACACCTTC. The chain couples TRBV25-1 to TRBJ1-2; D uncertain. The germline gives CDR1 MGHDK, CDR2 SYGVNS. V was cut by 4 bases and J by 8 bases, with 8 bases left in between. This CDR3 region has 11 residues.

A few counts support this clonotype. The chain is built from TRBV6-1 and TRBJ2-6; no clear D gene. CDR3 size: 14 residues. CDR1 and CDR2 from the germline V gene are MNHNS and SASEGT. V lost 6 bases and J lost 2, with 8 bases in between. The chain's CDR3 is CASSFTAGANVLTF. Written as DNA, the CDR3 is TGTGCCAGCAGCTTTACTGCTGGGGCCAACGTCCTGACTTTC.

The chain couples TRBV28 to TRBJ1-5, with a tentative D call TRBD1 (6 bases). This CDR3 comprises 15 residues. Germline assignment: CDR1 MDHEN and CDR2 SYDVKM. V lost 5 bases and J 4 bases, leaving 15 bases between the germline ends. The CDR3 sequence is CASSPTGIGNQPQHF. As DNA, the CDR3 is TGTGCCAGCAGTCCCACAGGGATTGGAAATCAGCCCCAGCATTTT.

J is TRBJ1-4 and V is TRBV9, with D possibly matching TRBD1 (6 bases). The CDR3 has 15 residues. In germline, CDR1 is SGDLS, CDR2 YYNGEE. Trimming removed 2 bases from V and 3 bases from J, with 11 bases in between. CDR3 residues: CASSVSRGPNEKLFF. In nucleotides, the CDR3 is TGTGCCAGCAGCGTTTCCAGGGGCCCTAATGAAAAACTGTTTTTT. Combining the CDR3 with reference TRBV9 and TRBJ1-4 gives the whole variable domain DSGVTQTPKHLITATGQRVTLRCSPRSGDLSVYWYQQSLDQGLQFLIQYYNGEERAKGNILERFSAQQFPDLHSELNLSSLELGDSALYFCASSVSRGPNEKLFFGSGTQLSVL.